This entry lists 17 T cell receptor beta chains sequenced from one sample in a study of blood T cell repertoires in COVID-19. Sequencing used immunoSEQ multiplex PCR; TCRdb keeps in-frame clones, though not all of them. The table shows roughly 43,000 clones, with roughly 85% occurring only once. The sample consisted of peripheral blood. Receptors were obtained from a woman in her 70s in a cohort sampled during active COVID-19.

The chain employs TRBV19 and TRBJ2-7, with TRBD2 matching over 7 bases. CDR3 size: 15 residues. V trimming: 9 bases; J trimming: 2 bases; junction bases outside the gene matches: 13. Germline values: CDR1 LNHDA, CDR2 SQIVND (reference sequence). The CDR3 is CASAPSGTKPYEQYF. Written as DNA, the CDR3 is TGTGCCAGCGCCCCGTCAGGGACTAAACCCTACGAGCAGTACTTC.

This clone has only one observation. The CDR3 spells CASTQGGQNTGELFF. CDR3 bases: TGTGCCAGCACCCAGGGAGGGCAAAACACCGGGGAGCTGTTTTTT. The rearrangement uses TRBV9 and TRBJ2-2; 7 bases are a match to TRBD2. The V gene's germline CDR1 is SGDLS and CDR2 YYNGEE. V was clipped by 6 bases and J by 2 bases; unmatched bases: 7. The CDR3 is 15 residues long.

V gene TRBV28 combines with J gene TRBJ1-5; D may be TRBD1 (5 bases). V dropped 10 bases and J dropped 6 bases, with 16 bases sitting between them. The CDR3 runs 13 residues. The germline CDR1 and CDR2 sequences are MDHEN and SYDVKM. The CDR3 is CATVGLRGQPQHF. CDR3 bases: TGTGCCACCGTGGGGCTACGCGGTCAGCCCCAGCATTTT.

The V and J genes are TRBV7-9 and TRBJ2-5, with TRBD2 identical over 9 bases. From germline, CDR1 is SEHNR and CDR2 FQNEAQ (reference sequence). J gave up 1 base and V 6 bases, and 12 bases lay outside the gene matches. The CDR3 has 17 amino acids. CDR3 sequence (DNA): TGTGCCAGCAGGGGACGACTAGCGGATGAGAGCCAAGAGACCCAGTACTTC. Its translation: CASRGRLADESQETQYF.

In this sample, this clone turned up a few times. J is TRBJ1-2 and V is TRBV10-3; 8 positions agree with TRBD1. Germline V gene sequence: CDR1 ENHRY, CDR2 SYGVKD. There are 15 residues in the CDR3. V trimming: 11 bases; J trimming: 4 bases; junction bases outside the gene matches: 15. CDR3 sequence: CAAGPGQASSYGYTF. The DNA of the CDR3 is TGTGCCGCCGGCCCGGGACAGGCCTCCTCCTATGGCTACACCTTC.

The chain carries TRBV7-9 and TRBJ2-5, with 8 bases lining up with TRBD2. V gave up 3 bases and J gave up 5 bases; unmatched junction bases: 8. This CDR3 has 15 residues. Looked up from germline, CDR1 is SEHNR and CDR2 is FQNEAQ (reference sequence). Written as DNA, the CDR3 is TGTGCCAGCAGCTTTATGATAGCGGGACGGGAGACCCAGTACTTC. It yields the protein CASSFMIAGRETQYF.

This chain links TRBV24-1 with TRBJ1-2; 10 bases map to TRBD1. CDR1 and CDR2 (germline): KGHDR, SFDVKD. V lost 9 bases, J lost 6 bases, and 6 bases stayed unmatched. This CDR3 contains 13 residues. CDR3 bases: TGTGCCACCGGACGACAGGGGGCGGATGGCTACACCTTC. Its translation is CATGRQGADGYTF.

CDR3 DNA: TGTGCCAGCTCGCCGACAGGGGAGGACACCGGGGAGCTGTTTTTT. Translating it yields CASSPTGEDTGELFF. The V call is TRBV18, the J call TRBJ2-2; 8 nucleotides match TRBD1. V lost 6 bases and J lost 3; bases outside the gene matches: 6. The germline V gene encodes CDR1 KGHSH and CDR2 LQKENI. The CDR3 spans 15 residues. Looking up the rest from reference TRBV18 and TRBJ2-2 gives the full variable domain: NAGVMQNPRHLVRRRGQEARLRCSPMKGHSHVYWYRQLPEEGLKFMVYLQKENIIDESGMPKERFSAEFPKEGPSILRIQQVVRGDSAAYFCASSPTGEDTGELFFGEGSRLTVL.

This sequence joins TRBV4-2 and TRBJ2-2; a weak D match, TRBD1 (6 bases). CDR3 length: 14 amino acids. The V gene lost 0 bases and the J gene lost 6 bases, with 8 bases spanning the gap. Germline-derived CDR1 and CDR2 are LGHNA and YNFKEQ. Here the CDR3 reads CASSQETGSGELFF. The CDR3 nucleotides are TGTGCCAGCAGCCAAGAAACAGGGTCCGGGGAGCTGTTTTTT.

The CDR3 bases are TGCAGCGTTGCCGACCTAGCGGCCGGGGAGCTGTTTTTT. This gives the protein CSVADLAAGELFF. This chain links TRBV29-1 with TRBJ2-2, with 7 bases that match TRBD2. Germline V CDR1 and CDR2: SQVTM, ANQGSEA. This CDR3 is built from 13 residues. The trim removed 4 bases at V and 6 bases at J, leaving 5 bases unmatched.

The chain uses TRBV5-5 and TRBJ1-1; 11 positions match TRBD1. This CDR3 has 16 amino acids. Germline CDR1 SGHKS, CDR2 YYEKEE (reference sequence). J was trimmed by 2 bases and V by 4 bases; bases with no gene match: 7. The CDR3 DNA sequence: TGTGCCAGCAGCGCCGGACAGGGGGCTTTTAACACTGAAGCTTTCTTT. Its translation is CASSAGQGAFNTEAFF.

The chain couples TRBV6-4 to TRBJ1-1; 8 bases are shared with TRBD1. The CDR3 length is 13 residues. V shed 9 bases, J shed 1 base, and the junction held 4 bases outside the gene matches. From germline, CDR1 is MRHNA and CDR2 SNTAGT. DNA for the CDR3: TGTGCCAGTAGACAGGGGTGGAACACTGAAGCTTTCTTT. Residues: CASRQGWNTEAFF.

The CDR3 reads CAWSVPGSQETQYF. In DNA, the CDR3 is TGTGCCTGGAGTGTCCCCGGGAGCCAAGAGACCCAGTACTTC. The V and J genes are TRBV30 and TRBJ2-5; the D gene is possibly TRBD2 (6 bases). From germline, CDR1 is GTSNPN and CDR2 SVGIG (reference sequence). V was clipped by 0 bases and J by 1 base, with 9 bases between them. The CDR3 is 14 amino acids. Full variable domain (outside the CDR3, taken from reference TRBV30 and TRBJ2-5): SQTIHQWPATLVQPVGSPLSLECTVEGTSNPNLYWYRQAAGRGLQLLFYSVGIGQISSEVPQNLSASRPQDRQFILSSKKLLLSDSGFYLCAWSVPGSQETQYFGPGTRLLVL.

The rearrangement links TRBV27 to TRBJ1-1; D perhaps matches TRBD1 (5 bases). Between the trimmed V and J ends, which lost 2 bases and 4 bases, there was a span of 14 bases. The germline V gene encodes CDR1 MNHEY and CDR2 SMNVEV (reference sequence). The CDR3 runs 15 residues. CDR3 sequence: CASSLNIGGGTEAFF. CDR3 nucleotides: TGTGCCAGCAGTTTAAACATTGGGGGGGGCACTGAAGCTTTCTTT.

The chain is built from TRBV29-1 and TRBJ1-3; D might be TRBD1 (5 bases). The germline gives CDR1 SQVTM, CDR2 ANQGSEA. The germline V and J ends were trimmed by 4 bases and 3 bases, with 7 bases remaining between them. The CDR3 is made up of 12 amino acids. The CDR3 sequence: CSVGGNGNTIYF. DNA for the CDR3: TGCAGCGTTGGGGGCAATGGAAACACCATATATTTT.

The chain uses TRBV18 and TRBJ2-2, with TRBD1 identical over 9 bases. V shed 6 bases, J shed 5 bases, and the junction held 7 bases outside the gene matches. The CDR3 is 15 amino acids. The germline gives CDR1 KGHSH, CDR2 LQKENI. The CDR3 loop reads CASSPGTGRTGELFF. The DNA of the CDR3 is TGTGCCAGCTCCCCCGGGACAGGGAGGACCGGGGAGCTGTTTTTT.

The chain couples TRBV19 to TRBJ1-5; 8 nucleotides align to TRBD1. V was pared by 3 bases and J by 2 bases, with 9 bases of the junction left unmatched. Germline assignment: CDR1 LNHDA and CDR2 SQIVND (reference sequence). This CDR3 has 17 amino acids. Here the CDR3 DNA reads TGTGCCAGTAGTATCGGACAGGGTATTGTAGGCAATCAGCCCCAGCATTTT. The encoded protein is CASSIGQGIVGNQPQHF. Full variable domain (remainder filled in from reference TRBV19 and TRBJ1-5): DGGITQSPKYLFRKEGQNVTLSCEQNLNHDAMYWYRQDPGQGLRLIYYSQIVNDFQKGDIAEGYSVSREKKESFPLTVTSAQKNPTAFYLCASSIGQGIVGNQPQHFGDGTRLSIL.